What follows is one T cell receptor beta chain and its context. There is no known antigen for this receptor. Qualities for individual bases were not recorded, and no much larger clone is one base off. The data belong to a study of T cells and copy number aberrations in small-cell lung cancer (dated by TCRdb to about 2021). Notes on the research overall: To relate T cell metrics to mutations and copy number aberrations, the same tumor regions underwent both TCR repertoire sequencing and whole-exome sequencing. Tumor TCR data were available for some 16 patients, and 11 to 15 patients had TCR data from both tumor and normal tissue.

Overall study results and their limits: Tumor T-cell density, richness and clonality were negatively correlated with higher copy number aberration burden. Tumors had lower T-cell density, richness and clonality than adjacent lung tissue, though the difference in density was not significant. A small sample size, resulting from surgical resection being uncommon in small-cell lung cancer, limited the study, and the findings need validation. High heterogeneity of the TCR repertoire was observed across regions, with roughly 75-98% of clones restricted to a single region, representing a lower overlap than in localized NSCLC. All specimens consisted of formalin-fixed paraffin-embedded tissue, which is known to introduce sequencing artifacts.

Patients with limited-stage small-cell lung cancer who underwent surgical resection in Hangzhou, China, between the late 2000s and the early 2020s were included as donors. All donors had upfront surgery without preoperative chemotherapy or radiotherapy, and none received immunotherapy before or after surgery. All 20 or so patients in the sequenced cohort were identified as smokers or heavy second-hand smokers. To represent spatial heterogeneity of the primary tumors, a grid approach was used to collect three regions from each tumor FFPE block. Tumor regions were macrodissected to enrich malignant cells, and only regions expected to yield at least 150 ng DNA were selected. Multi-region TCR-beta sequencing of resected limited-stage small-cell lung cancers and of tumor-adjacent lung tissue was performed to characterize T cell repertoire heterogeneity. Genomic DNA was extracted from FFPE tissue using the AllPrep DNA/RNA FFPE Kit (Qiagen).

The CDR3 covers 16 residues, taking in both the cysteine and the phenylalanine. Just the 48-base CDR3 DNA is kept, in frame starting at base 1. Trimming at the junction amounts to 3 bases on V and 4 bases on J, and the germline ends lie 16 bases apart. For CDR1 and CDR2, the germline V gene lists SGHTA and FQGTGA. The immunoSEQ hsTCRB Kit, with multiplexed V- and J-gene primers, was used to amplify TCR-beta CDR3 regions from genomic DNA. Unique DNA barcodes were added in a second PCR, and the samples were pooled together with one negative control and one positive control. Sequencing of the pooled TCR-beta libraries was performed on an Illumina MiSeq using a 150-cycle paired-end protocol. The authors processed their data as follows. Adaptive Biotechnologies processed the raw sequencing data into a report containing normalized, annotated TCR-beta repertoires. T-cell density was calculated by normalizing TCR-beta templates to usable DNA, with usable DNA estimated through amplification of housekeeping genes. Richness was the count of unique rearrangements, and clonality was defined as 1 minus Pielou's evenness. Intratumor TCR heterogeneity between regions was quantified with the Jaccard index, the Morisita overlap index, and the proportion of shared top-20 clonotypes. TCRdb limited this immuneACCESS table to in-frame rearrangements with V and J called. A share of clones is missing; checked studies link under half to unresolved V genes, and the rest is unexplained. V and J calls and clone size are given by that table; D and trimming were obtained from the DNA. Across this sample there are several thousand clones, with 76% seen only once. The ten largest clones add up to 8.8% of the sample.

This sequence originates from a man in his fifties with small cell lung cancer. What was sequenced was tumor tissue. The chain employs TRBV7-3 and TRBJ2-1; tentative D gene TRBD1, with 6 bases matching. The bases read TGTGCCAGCAGCTTCGTCGCCGGGACACTATACAATGAGCAGTTCTTC. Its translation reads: CASSFVAGTLYNEQFF.